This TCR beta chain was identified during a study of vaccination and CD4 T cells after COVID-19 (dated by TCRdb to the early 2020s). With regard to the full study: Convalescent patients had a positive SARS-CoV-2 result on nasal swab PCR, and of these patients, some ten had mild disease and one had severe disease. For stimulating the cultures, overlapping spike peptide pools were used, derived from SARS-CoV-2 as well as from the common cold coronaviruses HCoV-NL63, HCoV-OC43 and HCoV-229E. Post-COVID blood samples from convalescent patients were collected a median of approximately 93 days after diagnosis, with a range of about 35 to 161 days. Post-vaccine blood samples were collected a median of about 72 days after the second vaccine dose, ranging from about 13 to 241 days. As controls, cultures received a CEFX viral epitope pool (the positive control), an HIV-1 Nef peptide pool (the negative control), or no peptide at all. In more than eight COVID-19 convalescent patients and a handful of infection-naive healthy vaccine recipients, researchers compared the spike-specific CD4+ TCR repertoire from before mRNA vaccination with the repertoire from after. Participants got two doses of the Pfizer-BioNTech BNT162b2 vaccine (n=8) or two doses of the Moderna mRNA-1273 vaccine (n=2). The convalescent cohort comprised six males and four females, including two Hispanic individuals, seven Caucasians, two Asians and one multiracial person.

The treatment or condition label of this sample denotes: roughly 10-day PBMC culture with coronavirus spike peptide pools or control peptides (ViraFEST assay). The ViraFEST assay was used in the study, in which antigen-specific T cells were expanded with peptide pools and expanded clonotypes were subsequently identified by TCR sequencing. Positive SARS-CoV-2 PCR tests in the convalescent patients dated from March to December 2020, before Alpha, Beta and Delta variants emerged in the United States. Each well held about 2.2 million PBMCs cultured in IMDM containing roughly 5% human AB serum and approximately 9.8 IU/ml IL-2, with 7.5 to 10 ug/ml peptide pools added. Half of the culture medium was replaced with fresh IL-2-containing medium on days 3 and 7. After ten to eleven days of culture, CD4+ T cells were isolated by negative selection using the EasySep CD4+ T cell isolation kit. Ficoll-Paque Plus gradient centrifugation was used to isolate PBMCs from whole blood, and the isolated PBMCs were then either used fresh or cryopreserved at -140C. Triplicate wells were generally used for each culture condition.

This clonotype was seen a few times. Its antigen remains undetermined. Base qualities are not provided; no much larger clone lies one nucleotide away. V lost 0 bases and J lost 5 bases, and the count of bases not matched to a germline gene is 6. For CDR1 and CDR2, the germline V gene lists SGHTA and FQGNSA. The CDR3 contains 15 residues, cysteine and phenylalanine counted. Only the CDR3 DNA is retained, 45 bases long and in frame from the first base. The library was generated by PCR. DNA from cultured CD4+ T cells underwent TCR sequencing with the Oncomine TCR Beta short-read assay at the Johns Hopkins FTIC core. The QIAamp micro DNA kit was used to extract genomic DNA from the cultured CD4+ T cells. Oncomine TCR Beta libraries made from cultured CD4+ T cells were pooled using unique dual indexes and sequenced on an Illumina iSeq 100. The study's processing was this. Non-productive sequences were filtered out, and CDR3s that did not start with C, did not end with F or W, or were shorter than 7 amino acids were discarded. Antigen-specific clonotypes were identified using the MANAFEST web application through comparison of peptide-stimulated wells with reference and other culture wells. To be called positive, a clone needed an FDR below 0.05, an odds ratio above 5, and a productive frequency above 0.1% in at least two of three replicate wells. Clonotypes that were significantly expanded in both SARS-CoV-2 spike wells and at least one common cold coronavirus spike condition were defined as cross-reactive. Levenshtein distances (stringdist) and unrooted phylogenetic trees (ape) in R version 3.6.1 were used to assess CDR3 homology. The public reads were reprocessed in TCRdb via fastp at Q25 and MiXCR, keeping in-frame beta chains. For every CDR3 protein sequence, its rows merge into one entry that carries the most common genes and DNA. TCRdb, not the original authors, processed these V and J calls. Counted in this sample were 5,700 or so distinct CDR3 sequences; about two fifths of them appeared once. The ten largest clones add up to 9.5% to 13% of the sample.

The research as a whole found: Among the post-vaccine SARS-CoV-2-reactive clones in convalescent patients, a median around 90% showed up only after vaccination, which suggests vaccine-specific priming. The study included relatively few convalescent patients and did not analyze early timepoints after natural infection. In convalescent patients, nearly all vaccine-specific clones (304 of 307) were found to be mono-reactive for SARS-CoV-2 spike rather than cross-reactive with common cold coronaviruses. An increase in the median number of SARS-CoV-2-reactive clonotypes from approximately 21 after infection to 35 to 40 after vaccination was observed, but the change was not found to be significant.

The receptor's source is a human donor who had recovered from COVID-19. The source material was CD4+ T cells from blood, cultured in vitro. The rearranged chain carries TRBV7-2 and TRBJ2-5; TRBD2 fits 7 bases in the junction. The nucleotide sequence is TGTGCCAGCAGCTTAGCGGGAGGGCCTGCGGAGACCCAGTACTTC. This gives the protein CASSLAGGPAETQYF.